A selection of T cell receptor beta chains follows, all from one sample in a study of T cell responses to AZD1222 COVID-19 vaccine. Repertoires were generated with immunoSEQ multiplex PCR, while TCRdb's copy carries only in-frame clones and drops some. The sample has around 140,000 clones; 93% are singletons. The material was peripheral blood, obtained on day 0 of AZD1222 vaccination. Receptors were obtained from an adult in good health. Both conserved end residues are part of each CDR3. The D gene is left open where the match is weak. Where a row states a size, it is once, few, many or the class of an expanded clone; other rows omit it.

j_call v_call d_call clone_size cdr3_aa cdr3_nt
TRBJ1-5 TRBV27 - - CASSFPDQPQHF TGTGCCAGCAGTTTCCCAGATCAGCCCCAGCATTTT
TRBJ2-3 TRBV5-4 - - CASSLSDTQYF TGTGCCAGCAGCTTGTCCGATACGCAGTATTTT
TRBJ2-7 TRBV7-2 - - CASSRTPADEQYF TGTGCCAGCAGCCGAACCCCAGCGGACGAGCAGTACTTC
TRBJ1-2 TRBV3-1/TRBV3-2 - - CASSLRVTYGYTF TGTGCCAGCAGCCTCAGGGTTACCTATGGCTACACCTTC
TRBJ2-7 TRBV12-3/TRBV12-4 TRBD1 - CASSFRTGYEQYF TGTGCCAGCAGTTTTAGGACAGGCTACGAGCAGTACTTC
TRBJ2-5 TRBV9 - - CASSPDPTGGWVETQYF TGTGCCAGCAGCCCAGACCCCACCGGGGGTTGGGTAGAGACCCAGTACTTC
TRBJ2-7 TRBV28 - - CASSLSTGPRSPYEQYF TGTGCCAGCAGTTTATCAACCGGGCCTCGAAGCCCCTACGAGCAGTACTTC
TRBJ1-5 TRBV27 - - CASSLDRGQPQHF TGTGCCAGCAGTTTAGACCGGGGTCAGCCCCAGCATTTT
TRBJ1-2 TRBV6-2/TRBV6-3 TRBD1 - CASSHLPGQLNYGYTF TGTGCCAGCAGCCATCTCCCGGGACAGCTCAACTATGGCTACACCTTC
TRBJ1-1 TRBV19 - - CASSIPGTEAFF TGTGCCAGTAGTATTCCAGGGACTGAAGCTTTCTTT
TRBJ2-2 TRBV4-3 TRBD2 - CASRSGTGRAGELFF TGCGCCAGCAGATCCGGGACGGGGAGGGCCGGGGAGCTGTTTTTT
TRBJ2-2 TRBV9 - - CASSVALWPGDDTGELFF TGTGCCAGCAGCGTAGCTTTGTGGCCAGGGGATGACACCGGGGAGCTGTTTTTT
TRBJ1-2 TRBV19 TRBD1 - CASTLGATGVYGYTF TGTGCCAGTACACTGGGGGCGACAGGGGTCTATGGCTACACCTTC
TRBJ1-2 TRBV12-3/TRBV12-4 - - CASSFRTDYGYTF TGTGCCAGCAGTTTCAGGACAGACTATGGCTACACCTTC
TRBJ1-4 TRBV29-1 - - CSINREGEKLFF TGCAGCATCAACAGGGAGGGAGAAAAACTGTTTTTT
TRBJ1-2 TRBV6-5 - - CATTLGAGGYTF TGTGCCACCACCTTGGGGGCGGGAGGCTACACCTTC
TRBJ2-2 TRBV5-1 - - CASSMGAANTGELFF TGCGCCAGCAGTATGGGGGCCGCCAACACCGGGGAGCTGTTTTTT
TRBJ1-1 TRBV18 - - CASSPAMNTEAFF TGTGCCAGCTCACCAGCAATGAACACTGAAGCTTTCTTT
TRBJ2-1 TRBV7-3 TRBD2 - CASSPYGTSGLSSYNEQFF TGTGCCAGCAGCCCTTACGGGACTAGCGGATTGAGCTCCTACAATGAGCAGTTCTTC
TRBJ2-4 TRBV5-6 - - CASSSNLPTKNIQYF TGTGCCAGCAGCTCGAACTTACCGACCAAAAACATTCAGTACTTC
TRBJ1-1 TRBV5-4 TRBD1 - CASSPDRVFTEAFF TGTGCCAGCAGCCCTGACAGGGTCTTCACTGAAGCTTTCTTT
TRBJ1-4 TRBV7-9 TRBD1 - CASSLEQGEKLFF TGTGCCAGCAGCTTGGAACAGGGGGAAAAACTGTTTTTT
TRBJ1-3 TRBV6-5 TRBD1 - CASGDSFPGNTIYF TGTGCCAGCGGGGACAGCTTTCCTGGAAACACCATATATTTT
TRBJ2-7 TRBV29-1 TRBD2 - CSVDSLAGDPYEQYF TGCAGCGTTGACTCTTTAGCGGGAGATCCCTACGAGCAGTACTTC
TRBJ2-1 TRBV28 - - CASSLILPDNEQFF TGTGCCAGCAGTTTGATACTTCCGGACAATGAGCAGTTCTTC
TRBJ1-6 TRBV30 - - CAWRAEGWGSVAPLHF TGTGCCTGGAGGGCGGAGGGTTGGGGGTCGGTCGCACCCCTCCACTTT
TRBJ1-4 TRBV4-3 TRBD1 - CASSQGTVGTGPSKEKLFF TGCGCCAGCAGCCAAGGAACTGTTGGGACAGGTCCCTCGAAAGAAAAACTGTTTTTT
TRBJ1-2 TRBV7-6 TRBD1 - CASSSGTGGVSGYTF TGTGCCAGCAGCTCCGGGACAGGTGGGGTTAGTGGCTACACCTTC
TRBJ1-2 TRBV18 - - CASSPLGGDGYTF TGTGCCAGCTCACCCCTTGGGGGAGATGGCTACACCTTC
TRBJ2-1 TRBV14 - once CASSQDLRGEQFF TGTGCCAGCAGCCAAGATTTGCGTGGCGAGCAGTTCTTC
TRBJ1-5 TRBV4-1 - - CASSQDPYQPQHF TGCGCCAGCAGCCAAGACCCTTATCAGCCCCAGCATTTT
TRBJ2-1 TRBV5-1 TRBD1 - CASSLRDRNNEQFF TGCGCCAGCAGCCTCCGGGACAGAAACAATGAGCAGTTCTTC
TRBJ1-2 TRBV3-1/TRBV3-2 - - CASTNAGTGSLYGYTF TGTGCCAGCACCAACGCCGGTACAGGGTCCCTCTATGGCTACACCTTC
TRBJ2-7 TRBV7-3 - - CASSPGTPSYEQYF TGTGCCAGCAGCCCCGGGACACCTTCCTACGAGCAGTACTTC
TRBJ1-2 TRBV5-4 - - CASSLVGGSRGYGYTF TGTGCCAGCAGCTTGGTCGGGGGGTCGCGAGGCTATGGCTACACCTTC
TRBJ2-3 TRBV7-3 - - CASSPPGRTDTQYF TGTGCCAGCAGCCCACCTGGTCGCACAGATACGCAGTATTTT
TRBJ1-2 TRBV4-1 TRBD1 once CASSPRQGWNYGYTF TGCGCCAGCAGCCCAAGACAGGGATGGAACTATGGCTACACCTTC
TRBJ2-1 TRBV5-4 TRBD2 - CASIASGTNEQFF TGTGCCAGCATCGCTAGCGGGACGAATGAGCAGTTCTTC
TRBJ2-7 TRBV7-6 - - CASSASSSNFEQYF TGTGCCAGCAGCGCCAGCAGCTCCAACTTCGAGCAGTACTTC
TRBJ1-4 TRBV7-9 - - CASSSKTAINEKLFF TGTGCCAGCAGCTCCAAGACAGCAATTAATGAAAAACTGTTTTTT
TRBJ2-1 TRBV7-3 TRBD2 once CASSRTSTSGTRFF TGTGCCAGCAGCCGTACCTCGACTAGCGGGACACGGTTCTTC
TRBJ1-2 TRBV11-2 - - CASSSLTEKLYYGYTF TGTGCCAGCAGCTCGCTGACAGAGAAGTTATACTATGGCTACACCTTC
TRBJ2-7 TRBV5-4 - - CASSSWVRRTYEQYF TGTGCCAGCAGCTCATGGGTGCGGCGTACCTACGAGCAGTACTTC
TRBJ2-5 TRBV9 TRBD1 once CASSPPGGTGVAETQYF TGTGCCAGCAGCCCCCCCGGAGGGACAGGGGTTGCGGAGACCCAGTACTTC
TRBJ1-1 TRBV5-1 - - CASSPELGQGWTEAFF TGCGCCAGCAGCCCCGAACTTGGGCAGGGGTGGACTGAAGCTTTCTTT
TRBJ2-1 TRBV4-2 - - CASSQIDNEQFF TGTGCCAGCAGCCAGATAGATAATGAGCAGTTCTTC
TRBJ2-2 TRBV24-1 - few CATSDLNSPRDTGELFF TGTGCCACCAGTGATTTAAACAGCCCAAGGGACACCGGGGAGCTGTTTTTT
TRBJ2-3 TRBV9 - - CASSVDPSGDTQYF TGTGCCAGCAGCGTAGACCCGTCAGGAGATACGCAGTATTTT